The 17 T cell receptor beta chains in this list originate from one sample, sequenced in a study of blood T cell repertoires in COVID-19. Data came from immunoSEQ multiplex PCR; TCRdb stores just in-frame clones and leaves some out. This table has about 220,000 clones, roughly 80% appearing once. The specimen sequenced was peripheral blood. These receptors came from a woman aged 55-69 years with acute or convalescent COVID-19.

This clone was observed a single time. The chain carries TRBV4-2 and TRBJ2-7; 11 bases are shared with TRBD2. Trimming took 1 base from V and 2 from J; bases not matched to a gene: 7. Germline V gene sequence: CDR1 LGHNA, CDR2 YNFKEQ. The CDR3 has 17 amino acids. The DNA of the CDR3 is TGTGCCAGCAGCCAAGGGACTAGCGGGTCAGAAGCCTACGAGCAGTACTTC. Translating it yields CASSQGTSGSEAYEQYF.

This chain links TRBV15 with TRBJ2-1, with D possibly TRBD1 on 5 matching bases. CDR1 LNHNV and CDR2 YYDKDF come from the germline V gene (reference sequence). Trimming shortened V by 4 bases and J by 6 bases, and 10 bases separated the two germline ends. The CDR3 sequence is 13 residues long. CDR3 loop: CATSIRQTNEQFF. CDR3 sequence (DNA): TGTGCCACCAGCATACGACAGACCAATGAGCAGTTCTTC.

The genes are TRBV3-1 (or the pseudogene TRBV3-2) and TRBJ1-6; D is undetermined. Between the trimmed V and J ends, which lost 1 base and 7 bases, there was a span of 5 bases. Germline assignment: CDR1 LGHDT and CDR2 YNNKEL (reference sequence). The CDR3 sequence is 13 residues long. The CDR3 loop reads CASSQARNSPLHF. The CDR3 nucleotides read TGTGCCAGCAGCCAAGCACGGAATTCACCCCTCCACTTT.

CDR3 in DNA: TGTGCCAGCAGCTCGTGGACAGGGATCTATGGCTACACCTTC. Its translation is CASSSWTGIYGYTF. The gene calls are TRBV7-2 and TRBJ1-2; 8 nucleotides align to TRBD1. The CDR3 is made up of 14 amino acids. The V and J ends lost 4 bases and 4 bases, in that order; junction bases with no gene match: 5. Germline CDR1 and CDR2: SGHTA and FQGNSA.

This clone appeared a few times. The chain joins TRBV6-2 or TRBV6-3 to TRBJ2-2; TRBD1 matches 10 bases. Germline loops: CDR1 MNHEY, CDR2 SVGEGT. V shed 1 base, J shed 7 bases, and the junction held 9 bases outside the gene matches. CDR3 length equals 17 residues. CDR3 nucleotides: TGTGCCAGCAGTTACTTACCCGGGACAGGGGTTGGCGGGGAGCTGTTTTTT. Translated: CASSYLPGTGVGGELFF.

The rearrangement links TRBV2 to TRBJ1-4; 10 nucleotides agree with TRBD1. CDR1 is SNHLY, CDR2 FYNNEI, per germline. CDR3 length: 15 residues. V lost 4 bases to trimming and J lost 6 bases; unmatched junction nucleotides: 5. CDR3 sequence (DNA): TGTGCCAGCAGTGCCGGGACAGGGGTACATGAAAAACTGTTTTTT. Translating it yields CASSAGTGVHEKLFF.

A few counts support this clone. The genes are TRBV19 and TRBJ1-5, with 7 bases that match TRBD1. With 7 bases clipped from V and 10 bases from J, the junction kept 13 bases outside the gene matches. Germline CDR1 reads LNHDA; CDR2 reads SQIVND (reference sequence). This CDR3 comprises 14 residues. The CDR3 region has the DNA TGTGCCAGTACGCGGGACAGTGTGTTTGGACCCCAGCATTTT. Its translation is CASTRDSVFGPQHF.

CDR3 coding DNA: TGTGCCAGCCGCCCCGGAGGTCCTGGCTACACCTTC. Its protein product is CASRPGGPGYTF. The V and J genes are TRBV28 and TRBJ1-2, with no clear D. The germline V gene encodes CDR1 MDHEN and CDR2 SYDVKM. The V gene lost 8 bases and the J gene lost 7 bases, with 14 bases spanning the gap. The CDR3 sequence is 12 residues long.

The genes are TRBV30 and TRBJ1-6, with a tentative D call TRBD1 (6 bases). Per the germline V gene, CDR1 is GTSNPN and CDR2 is SVGIG (reference sequence). The V gene lost 1 base and the J gene lost 7 bases, with 14 bases spanning the gap. This CDR3 contains 15 residues. As DNA, the CDR3 is TGTGCCTGGAGTGGCGGCGGGGGCTACAATTCACCCCTCCACTTT. It codes for CAWSGGGGYNSPLHF.

J is TRBJ1-2 and V is TRBV6-1; 8 bases agree with TRBD1. With 10 bases clipped from V and 7 bases from J, the junction kept 5 bases outside the gene matches. Germline V lookup: CDR1 MNHNS, CDR2 SASEGT. There are 11 residues in the CDR3. Here the CDR3 reads CAITGGGGYTF. DNA for the CDR3: TGTGCCATTACAGGGGGGGGTGGCTACACCTTC.

Details on this clone: A read error may produce the germline difference seen at one junction end. The chain couples TRBV6-5 to TRBJ1-1, with 8 bases fitting TRBD1. Germline V gene data show CDR1 as MNHEY and CDR2 as SVGAGI. The length of the CDR3 is 13 residues. CDR3 sequence reads: CASNWDRNSEAFF. CDR3 DNA sequence: TGTGCCAGCAATTGGGACAGGAACAGTGAAGCTTTCTTT.

The DNA of the CDR3 is TGTGCCAGCAGTTCAGGGAATCGCGTATCTGGCTACACCTTC. It specifies CASSSGNRVSGYTF. The chain employs TRBV6-5 and TRBJ1-2; TRBD1 might be the D (5 bases). The CDR3 is made up of 14 amino acids. Trimming left V 4 bases short and J 7 bases short, with 16 bases between. Germline V CDR1 and CDR2: MNHEY, SVGAGI.

The chain uses TRBV12-3 or TRBV12-4 and TRBJ1-2; the D gene is possibly TRBD1 (6 bases). With 4 bases removed from V and 14 bases from J, the gap between germline ends came to 20 bases. This CDR3 comprises 13 residues. The CDR3 loop is CASSSPGTTARTF. The CDR3 region has the DNA TGTGCCAGCAGTTCACCCGGGACAACGGCTAGGACCTTC.

This clone has only one observation. The V call is TRBV7-8, the J call TRBJ2-2, with no clear D. The V gene lost 7 bases and the J gene lost 0 bases, with 15 bases spanning the gap. The CDR3 runs to 16 residues. Germline loops: CDR1 SGHVS, CDR2 FQNEAQ. The CDR3, as DNA: TGTGCCAGCATCTCCCGCCCCCTAGCGAACACCGGGGAGCTGTTTTTT. Its translation is CASISRPLANTGELFF.

To note about this clone: In the same sample, other DNA sequences code for this CDR3. The rearrangement uses TRBV12-3 or TRBV12-4 and TRBJ2-3, with D unclear. The CDR3 contains 11 residues. The germline V and J ends were trimmed by 3 bases and 6 bases, with 4 bases remaining between them. This chain's CDR3 is CASSFGDTQYF. CDR3 DNA: TGTGCCAGCAGTTTCGGGGATACGCAGTATTTT.

The V call is TRBV6-5, the J call TRBJ1-1; perhaps TRBD1 as D (6 bases). CDR3 length: 13 amino acids. Trimming shortened V by 6 bases and J by 2 bases, and 10 bases separated the two germline ends. CDR1 is MNHEY, CDR2 SVGAGI, per germline. The CDR3 coding sequence is TGTGCCAGCAGAAAACAGGGCAACACTGAAGCTTTCTTT. Residues: CASRKQGNTEAFF.

The chain combines TRBV5-4 with TRBJ1-1; 7 bases line up with TRBD1. Germline CDR1 reads SGHNT; CDR2 reads YYREEE (reference sequence). The ends lost 0 bases at V and 10 bases at J; junction bases unmatched: 18. The CDR3 totals 17 residues. The DNA of the CDR3 is TGTGCCAGCAGCTTGGTAGCTCCGGGACAGTCGGGAGCGGGAGCTTTCTTT. Amino acids: CASSLVAPGQSGAGAFF.